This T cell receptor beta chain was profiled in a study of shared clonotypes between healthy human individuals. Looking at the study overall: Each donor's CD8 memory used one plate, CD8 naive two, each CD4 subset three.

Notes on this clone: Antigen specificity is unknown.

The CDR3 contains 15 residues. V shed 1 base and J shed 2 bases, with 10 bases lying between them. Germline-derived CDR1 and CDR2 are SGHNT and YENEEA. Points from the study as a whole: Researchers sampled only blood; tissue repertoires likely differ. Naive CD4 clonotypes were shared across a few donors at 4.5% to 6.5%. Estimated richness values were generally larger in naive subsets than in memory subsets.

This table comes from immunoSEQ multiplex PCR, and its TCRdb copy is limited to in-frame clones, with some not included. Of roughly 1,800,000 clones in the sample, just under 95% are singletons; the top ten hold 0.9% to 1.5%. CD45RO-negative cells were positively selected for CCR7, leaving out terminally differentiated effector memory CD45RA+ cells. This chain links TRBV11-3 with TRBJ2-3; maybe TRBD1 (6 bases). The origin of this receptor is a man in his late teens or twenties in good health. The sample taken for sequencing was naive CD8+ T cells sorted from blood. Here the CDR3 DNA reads TGTGCCAGCAGCTTAGGTGGGACATCCACAGATACGCAGTATTTT. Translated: CASSLGGTSTDTQYF.